The 3 T cell receptor beta chains given below trace back to one sample, sequenced in a study of T cells in Graves' hyperthyroidism and ophthalmopathy. Amplification of TCR beta CDR3 regions was performed using RNA transcripts as template. In the first-round RT-PCR of the TCR CDR3, the HTBI primer set was used. MiXCR, run by TCRdb on the multiplex PCR reads, gives a single entry per CDR3 protein. The sample records hundreds of thousands of distinct CDR3 sequences, roughly 15% being singletons. The material sequenced was blood. The receptors originated from a woman aged 40 to 55 with Graves' ophthalmopathy.

This clonotype was observed at least ten times. This chain connects TRBV19 to TRBJ1-1; 7 bases match TRBD1. The CDR3 loop spans 14 amino acids. V trimming: 6 bases; J trimming: 5 bases; junction bases outside the gene matches: 9. Germline V gives CDR1 LNHDA, CDR2 SQIVND (reference sequence). For the CDR3, the DNA is TGTGCCAGTAGGAAACAGGGGAGAGGGACTGAAGCTTTCTTT. Amino acid sequence: CASRKQGRGTEAFF.

The CDR3 DNA reads as TGTGCCAGCAGTGAGGGGGGGGTTGAGCAGTTCTTC. Translation gives CASSEGGVEQFF. The genes are TRBV2 and TRBJ2-1; TRBD2 matches at 7 bases. CDR3 size: 12 residues. Germline CDR1 and CDR2: SNHLY and FYNNEI. V lost 3 bases to trimming and J lost 9 bases; unmatched junction nucleotides: 2.

This clonotype has ten or more counts. The chain employs TRBV5-1 and TRBJ2-1, with D perhaps given as TRBD1 or TRBD2 (5 bases each). There are 17 residues in the CDR3. Trimming left V 5 bases short and J 2 bases short, with 20 bases between. CDR1 is SGHRS, CDR2 YFSETQ, per germline. CDR3 sequence (DNA): TGCGCCAGCAGACCTTCTAGGTCCGAGGGGCCCTACAATGAGCAGTTCTTC. The encoded protein is CASRPSRSEGPYNEQFF.